This TCR beta chain derives from a study of tissue T cells after allogeneic stem cell transplantation. V lost 2 bases and J lost 4; bases outside the gene matches: 10. CDR1 and CDR2 (germline): SGHDN, FVKESK. The CDR3 loop spans 16 amino acids. Data came from immunoSEQ multiplex PCR; TCRdb stores just in-frame clones and leaves some out. The table has tens of thousands of clones, around 67% seen once. Regarding this clone: The antigen is unknown.

Study-wide points: Only a limited share of tissue TCRs appeared in blood or spleen. Anatomically similar tissues had similar TCR repertoires within each patient. Motif-based clustering found tissue-specific repertoire signatures shared across patients, though few clones were shared. Which tissue TCRs were alloreactive or antigen-specific was not determined. Some clones might be persisting host cells.

V usage is TRBV14 and J usage is TRBJ2-7; 8 bases fit TRBD1. The clonotype was recovered from a female donor of 60 years or more with lung cancer. The sequenced sample was tissue from the ileum, obtained at autopsy. The CDR3 region is CASSQQGTGGRYEQYF. CDR3 coding DNA: TGTGCCAGCAGCCAACAAGGGACAGGTGGGAGATACGAGCAGTACTTC.